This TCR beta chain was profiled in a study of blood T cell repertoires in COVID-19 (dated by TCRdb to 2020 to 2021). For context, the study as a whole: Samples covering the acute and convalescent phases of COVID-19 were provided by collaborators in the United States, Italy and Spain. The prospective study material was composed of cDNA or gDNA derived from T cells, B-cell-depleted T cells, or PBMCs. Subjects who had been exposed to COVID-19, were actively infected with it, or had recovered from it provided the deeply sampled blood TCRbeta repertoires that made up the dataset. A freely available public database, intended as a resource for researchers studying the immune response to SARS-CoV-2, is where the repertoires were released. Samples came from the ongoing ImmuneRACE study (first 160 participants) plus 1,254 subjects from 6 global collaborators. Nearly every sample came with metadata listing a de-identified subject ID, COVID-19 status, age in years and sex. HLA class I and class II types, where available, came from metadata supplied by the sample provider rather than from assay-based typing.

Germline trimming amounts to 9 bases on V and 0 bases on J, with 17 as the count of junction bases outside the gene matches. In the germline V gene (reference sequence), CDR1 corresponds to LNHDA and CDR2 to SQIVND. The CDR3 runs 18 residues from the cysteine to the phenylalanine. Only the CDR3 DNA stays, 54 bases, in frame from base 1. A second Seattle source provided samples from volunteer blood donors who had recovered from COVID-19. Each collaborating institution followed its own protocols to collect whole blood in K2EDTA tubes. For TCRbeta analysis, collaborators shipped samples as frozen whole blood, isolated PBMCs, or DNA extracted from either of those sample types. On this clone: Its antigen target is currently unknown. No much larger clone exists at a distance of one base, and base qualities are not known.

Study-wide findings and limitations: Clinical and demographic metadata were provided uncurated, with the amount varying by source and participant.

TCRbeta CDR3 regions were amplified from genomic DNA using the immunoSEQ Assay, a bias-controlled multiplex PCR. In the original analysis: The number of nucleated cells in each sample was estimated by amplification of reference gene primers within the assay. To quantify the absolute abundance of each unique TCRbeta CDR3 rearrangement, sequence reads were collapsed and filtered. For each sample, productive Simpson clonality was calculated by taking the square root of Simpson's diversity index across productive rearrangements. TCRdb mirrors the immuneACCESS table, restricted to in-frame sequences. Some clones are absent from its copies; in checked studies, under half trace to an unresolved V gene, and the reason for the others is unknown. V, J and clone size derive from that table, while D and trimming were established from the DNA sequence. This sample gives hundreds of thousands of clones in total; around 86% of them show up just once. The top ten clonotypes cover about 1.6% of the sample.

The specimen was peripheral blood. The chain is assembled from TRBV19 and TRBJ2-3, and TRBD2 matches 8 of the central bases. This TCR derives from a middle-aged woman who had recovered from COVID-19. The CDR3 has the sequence CASRPTAGEVPSTDTQYF. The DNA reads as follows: TGTGCCAGCCGCCCTACAGCGGGGGAAGTACCCAGCACAGATACGCAGTATTTT.